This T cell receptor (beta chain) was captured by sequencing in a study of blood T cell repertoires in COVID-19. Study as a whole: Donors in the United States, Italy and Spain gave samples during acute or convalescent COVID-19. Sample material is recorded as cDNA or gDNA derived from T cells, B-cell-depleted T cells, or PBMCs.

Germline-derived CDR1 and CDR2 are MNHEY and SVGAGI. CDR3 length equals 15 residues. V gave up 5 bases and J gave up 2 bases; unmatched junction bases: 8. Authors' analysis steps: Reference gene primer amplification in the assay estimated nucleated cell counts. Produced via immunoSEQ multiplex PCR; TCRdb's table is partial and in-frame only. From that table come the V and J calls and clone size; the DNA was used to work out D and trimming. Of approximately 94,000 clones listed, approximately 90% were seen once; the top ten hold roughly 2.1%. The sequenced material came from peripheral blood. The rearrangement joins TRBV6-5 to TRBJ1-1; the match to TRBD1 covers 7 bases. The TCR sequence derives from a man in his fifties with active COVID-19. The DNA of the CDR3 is TGTGCCAGCAGTAGATGGACAGGAGGTAACACTGAAGCTTTCTTT. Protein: CASSRWTGGNTEAFF.